This TCR beta chain was obtained from a study of vaccination and CD4 T cells after COVID-19. Germline V lookup: CDR1 DFQATT, CDR2 SNEGSKA (reference sequence). Trimming took off 5 bases at V and 7 bases at J, with 15 bases between the two ends. The CDR3 runs to 14 residues. Points on this clonotype: Its antigen is currently unknown.

Oncomine TCR Beta short-read sequencing was applied to DNA from cultured CD4+ T cells. TCRdb reanalysed the PCR reads using MiXCR and keeps one entry per CDR3 protein. The sample gives 10,000 to 15,000 distinct CDR3 sequences, 61% of which show up once; approximately 13% is in the top ten. Treatment noted: roughly ten-day PBMC culture with coronavirus spike peptide pools or control peptides (ViraFEST assay). Specimen: CD4+ T cells from blood, cultured in vitro. The receptor was derived from a human donor who had recovered from COVID-19. This chain uses TRBV20-1 with TRBJ1-6; D not certain. The CDR3 DNA is TGCAGTGCTTGTCCCGGGCACGGAAATTCACCCCTCCACTTT. Translation gives CSACPGHGNSPLHF.